This T cell receptor beta chain was observed in a study of shared clonotypes between healthy human individuals. The CDR3 is made up of 14 amino acids. V dropped 2 bases and J dropped 5 bases, with 9 bases sitting between them. Germline V gene lookup returns CDR1 MNHNY and CDR2 SVGAGI (reference sequence). Adults of Caucasian background living in Nashville, Tennessee made up all donors. Assay execution proceeded at the deep level. The authors split each subset's genomic DNA evenly across several immunoSEQ plates. The table came from immunoSEQ multiplex PCR; TCRdb's copy has only in-frame clones and leaves some out. The repertoire holds approximately 980,000 clones, with around 80% as singletons.

Sequencing was performed on memory CD4+ T cells sorted from blood. Subset defined: CD45RA-negative fraction. This clonotype was obtained from a man younger than 30 in good health. The chain couples TRBV6-6 to TRBJ2-2; D not resolved. CDR3 in amino acids: CASSYAHWTGELFF. CDR3 sequence (DNA): TGTGCCAGCAGTTACGCGCATTGGACCGGGGAGCTGTTTTTT.